A single sample is the source of the 30 T cell receptor beta chains below, sequenced in a study of blood T cell repertoires in COVID-19. Sequenced by immunoSEQ multiplex PCR; TCRdb stores in-frame clones only, minus some. In the table there are roughly 290,000 clones, 90% of which are singletons. Source material: PBMCs or T cells enriched from blood (not recorded which). The receptors were gathered from a woman younger than 30 with acute COVID-19.

The chain links TRBV27 to TRBJ2-1, with 10 positions matching TRBD2. The germline V gene encodes CDR1 MNHEY and CDR2 SMNVEV (reference sequence). The CDR3 spans 18 residues. V gave up 2 bases and J gave up 7 bases; unmatched junction bases: 14. The chain's CDR3 is CASSLRALAGPSPNEQFF. The CDR3, as DNA: TGTGCCAGCAGTTTAAGGGCACTAGCGGGACCGTCCCCTAATGAGCAGTTCTTC.

This sequence joins TRBV5-1 and TRBJ1-1; D is undetermined. Germline lookup yields CDR1 SGHRS and CDR2 YFSETQ. With 3 bases removed from V and 1 base from J, the gap between germline ends came to 10 bases. This CDR3 is 14 amino acids long. The CDR3 sequence is CASSSRGGNTEAFF. CDR3 DNA: TGCGCCAGCAGCTCCCGGGGTGGGAACACTGAAGCTTTCTTT.

CDR3 sequence: CASTSRAVRGSDDGYTF. CDR3 coding DNA: TGTGCCAGCACATCACGGGCAGTGCGCGGGAGCGACGATGGCTACACCTTC. V usage is TRBV2 and J usage is TRBJ1-2; D is unclear. CDR3 size: 17 residues. CDR1 and CDR2 from the germline V gene are SNHLY and FYNNEI. Trimming removed 7 bases from V and 6 bases from J, with 27 bases in between. The entire variable domain, with the rest obtained from reference TRBV2 and TRBJ1-2, is as follows: EPEVTQTPSHQVTQMGQEVILRCVPISNHLYFYWYRQILGQKVEFLVSFYNNEISEKSEIFDDQFSVERPDGSNFTLKIRSTKLEDSAMYFCASTSRAVRGSDDGYTFGSGTRLTVV.

The chain employs TRBV6-5 and TRBJ2-6, with TRBD1 matching over 8 bases. The ends lost 6 bases at V and 10 bases at J; junction bases unmatched: 8. The CDR3 length is 14 residues. CDR1 and CDR2 (germline): MNHEY, SVGAGI. The CDR3 DNA is TGTGCCAGCAGGGACGGACAGGGTAAAAACGTCCTGACTTTC. Protein: CASRDGQGKNVLTF.

The chain carries TRBV3-1 (or the pseudogene TRBV3-2) and TRBJ1-6; TRBD1 agrees at 9 bases. J lost 8 bases, V lost 3 bases, and 5 bases had no gene match. Germline CDR1 is LGHDT and CDR2 is YNNKEL (reference sequence). The CDR3 has 15 amino acids. The CDR3 DNA reads as TGTGCCAGCAGCCACGGGACAGGGTTGTATTCACCCCTCCACTTT. As protein: CASSHGTGLYSPLHF.

The chain has TRBV5-1 and TRBJ1-1, with D perhaps TRBD1 (6 bases). Trimming pared 4 bases from V and 1 base from J, leaving 11 bases between. The germline gives CDR1 SGHRS, CDR2 YFSETQ. CDR3 length: 14 amino acids. DNA for the CDR3: TGCGCCAGCAGCCACCAACAGGGGAACACTGAAGCTTTCTTT. This sequence encodes CASSHQQGNTEAFF. Complete variable domain (other parts from reference TRBV5-1 and TRBJ1-1): KAGVTQTPRYLIKTRGQQVTLSCSPISGHRSVSWYQQTPGQGLQFLFEYFSETQRNKGNFPGRFSGRQFSNSRSEMNVSTLELGDSALYLCASSHQQGNTEAFFGQGTRLTVV.

This clone was observed once. The V and J genes are TRBV12-3 or TRBV12-4 and TRBJ1-2; TRBD1 is a possible D gene (6 bases). This CDR3 is 12 amino acids long. The V and J ends lost 6 bases and 8 bases respectively, with 13 bases between them. CDR3 sequence (DNA): TGTGCCAGCAGCCCGGCGGGGGGCGGCTACACCTTC. It is translated as CASSPAGGGYTF.

The CDR3 is CASSSTGGNTIYF. CDR3 coding DNA: TGCGCCAGCAGCTCGACAGGAGGAAACACCATATATTTT. V is TRBV5-1 and J is TRBJ1-3; D may be TRBD1 (6 bases). Germline assignment: CDR1 SGHRS and CDR2 YFSETQ. The ends were cut back, 3 bases at V and 4 bases at J, with 8 bases in the middle. The CDR3 covers 13 residues.

The V gene is TRBV28, the J gene TRBJ1-2; 9 nucleotides agree with TRBD1. V dropped 4 bases and J dropped 2; count of bases not matched to a gene: 2. This CDR3 region has 14 residues. Germline V gene sequence: CDR1 MDHEN, CDR2 SYDVKM. Here the CDR3 reads CASSSGTGNYGYTF. Written as DNA, the CDR3 is TGTGCCAGCAGTTCCGGGACAGGGAACTATGGCTACACCTTC.

V gene TRBV10-3 combines with J gene TRBJ2-7, with a possible D match to TRBD2 (6 bases). CDR1 and CDR2 (germline): ENHRY, SYGVKD. The length of the CDR3 is 12 residues. V lost 8 bases, J lost 4 bases, and 12 bases lay in between. CDR3 sequence reads: CAIGSAGYEQYF. As DNA, the CDR3 is TGTGCCATCGGCAGCGCGGGATACGAGCAGTACTTC.

The rearrangement uses TRBV30 and TRBJ2-2, with D uncertain. There are 13 residues in the CDR3. Trimming cost V 2 bases and J 6 bases, with 10 bases left between them. From germline, CDR1 is GTSNPN and CDR2 SVGIG (reference sequence). CDR3 in DNA: TGTGCCTGGAGTATTTTTGCGGCCGGGGAGCTGTTTTTT. Translated: CAWSIFAAGELFF.

CDR3 DNA: TGTGCCAGCAGCCCAGAGGTCGGATACCAAGAGACCCAGTACTTC. Translated, it gives CASSPEVGYQETQYF. The chain uses TRBV11-2 and TRBJ2-5, with no clear D. Germline V gene data show CDR1 as SGHAT and CDR2 as FQNNGV. V dropped 5 bases and J dropped 0 bases, with 13 bases sitting between them. CDR3 size: 15 residues. Full variable domain (missing parts from reference TRBV11-2 and TRBJ2-5): EAGVAQSPRYKIIEKRQSVAFWCNPISGHATLYWYQQILGQGPKLLIQFQNNGVVDDSQLPKDRFSAERLKGVDSTLKIQPAKLEDSAVYLCASSPEVGYQETQYFGPGTRLLVL.

As regards this clone: The sample has other DNA sequences that encode this CDR3 too. The rearrangement uses TRBV28 and TRBJ2-1, with D possibly TRBD1 on 5 matching bases. Trimming removed 2 bases from V and 5 bases from J, with 10 bases in between. CDR1 is MDHEN, CDR2 SYDVKM, per germline. This CDR3 is 14 amino acids long. The CDR3 reads CASSLAGSDNEQFF. The CDR3 DNA reads as TGTGCCAGCAGTTTAGCAGGGTCTGACAATGAGCAGTTCTTC.

Turning to this clone: One end of the junction fails to match germline, which may point to a read error. The rearrangement uses TRBV5-8 and TRBJ1-1; no clear D gene. CDR1 and CDR2 from the germline V gene are SGHTS and YDEGEE. The CDR3 contains 8 residues. In DNA form, the CDR3 reads TGTGCCAGCAGCCCCAAGCCTTTT. This sequence encodes CASSPKPF. Filled out from reference TRBV5-8 and TRBJ1-1, the complete variable domain reads EAGVTQSPTHLIKTRGQQATLRCSPISGHTSVYWYQQALGLGLQFLLWYDEGEERNRGNFPPRFSGRQFPNYSSELNVNALELEDSALYLCASSPKPFGQGTRLTVV.

The gene calls are TRBV19 and TRBJ2-5, with 11 bases lining up with TRBD2. After removal of 5 bases from V and 2 bases from J, the junction contained 7 bases not matched to a gene. CDR3 length: 16 amino acids. Germline assignment: CDR1 LNHDA and CDR2 SQIVND (reference sequence). CDR3 in amino acids: CASSSRLAGIQETQYF. The DNA for the CDR3 is TGTGCCAGTAGTTCTCGACTAGCGGGAATACAAGAGACCCAGTACTTC.

The chain links TRBV21-1 to TRBJ2-7; TRBD2, the table's D call, was not compared with the DNA. TRBV21-1 is a listed pseudogene. The CDR3 length is 18 residues. The DNA of the CDR3 is TGTGCCAGCAGCAAAGAGGGCTGGGTAGAGCGGGAGGAGGACGAGCAGTACTTC. This sequence encodes CASSKEGWVEREEDEQYF.

The rearrangement links TRBV18 to TRBJ2-7; the D gene is possibly TRBD2 (6 bases). With 6 bases removed from V and 7 bases from J, the gap between germline ends came to 22 bases. Germline CDR1 reads KGHSH; CDR2 reads LQKENI. The CDR3 has 15 residues. This CDR3 is CASSPSGLIAGEQYF. CDR3 nucleotides: TGTGCCAGCTCTCCCTCGGGATTAATCGCGGGGGAGCAGTACTTC. Looking up the rest from reference TRBV18 and TRBJ2-7 gives the full variable domain: NAGVMQNPRHLVRRRGQEARLRCSPMKGHSHVYWYRQLPEEGLKFMVYLQKENIIDESGMPKERFSAEFPKEGPSILRIQQVVRGDSAAYFCASSPSGLIAGEQYFGPGTRLTVT.

The chain carries TRBV29-1 and TRBJ1-1; TRBD1 is a possible D gene (6 bases). This CDR3 has 14 amino acids. Trimming took 6 bases from V and 0 from J, leaving 14 bases between them. The germline V gene has CDR1 SQVTM and CDR2 ANQGSEA. The CDR3 coding sequence is TGCAGCGTCACACGAGGGGGGGTGAACACTGAAGCTTTCTTT. Its translation: CSVTRGGVNTEAFF.

This rearrangement joins TRBV7-3 to TRBJ2-2; 7 bases agree with TRBD1. CDR1 and CDR2 from the germline V gene are SGHTA and FQGTGA. With V trimmed by 4 bases and J by 5 bases, 7 bases remained unmatched. The CDR3 is 15 residues long. This CDR3 reads CASSSRGQWTGELFF. In DNA form, the CDR3 reads TGTGCCAGCAGCTCGAGGGGGCAATGGACCGGGGAGCTGTTTTTT.

The chain recombines TRBV12-3 or TRBV12-4 with TRBJ1-1, with TRBD1 as a possible D gene (5 bases). V shed 3 bases and J shed 8 bases, with 7 bases lying between them. The CDR3 covers 11 residues. As DNA, the CDR3 is TGTGCCAGCAGTTTCCGGGGGGAAGCTTTCTTT. Protein sequence: CASSFRGEAFF.

This chain uses TRBV5-4 with TRBJ1-1; D is undetermined. CDR3 length: 14 residues. Germline V gives CDR1 SGHNT, CDR2 YYREEE (reference sequence). The germline V and J ends were trimmed by 3 bases and 1 base, with 10 bases remaining between them. CDR3 sequence reads: CASSSGMGNTEAFF. CDR3 bases: TGTGCCAGCAGCTCGGGTATGGGGAACACTGAAGCTTTCTTT.

There are a few counts of this clone. The J gene is TRBJ1-5, the V gene TRBV2; 7 bases agree with TRBD1. This CDR3 is built from 18 residues. Per germline, CDR1 SNHLY and CDR2 FYNNEI. The ends lost 6 bases at V and 0 bases at J; junction bases unmatched: 14. The CDR3: CASRGGQMQFNSNQPQHF. Here the CDR3 DNA reads TGTGCCAGCAGGGGGGGACAGATGCAGTTTAATAGCAATCAGCCCCAGCATTTT.

The gene calls are TRBV25-1 and TRBJ2-7; 12 nucleotides agree with TRBD2. Germline V gene data show CDR1 as MGHDK and CDR2 as SYGVNS. V dropped 7 bases and J dropped 7; count of bases not matched to a gene: 5. The length of the CDR3 is 13 residues. The chain's CDR3 is CASTSGRGREQYF. CDR3 sequence (DNA): TGTGCCAGCACTAGCGGGAGGGGTCGGGAGCAGTACTTC.

The chain combines TRBV9 with TRBJ2-3; D gene unclear. Trimming removed 0 bases at V and 6 bases at J, with 11 bases between. The CDR3 extends over 14 amino acids. The germline CDR1 and CDR2 sequences are SGDLS and YYNGEE. The CDR3 loop reads CASSVALTPDTQYF. The CDR3 DNA is TGTGCCAGCAGCGTAGCTCTAACGCCCGATACGCAGTATTTT.

V gene TRBV19 combines with J gene TRBJ1-2; TRBD1 aligns across 7 bases. Trimming took 5 bases from V and 8 from J; bases not matched to a gene: 11. Germline assignment: CDR1 LNHDA and CDR2 SQIVND (reference sequence). The CDR3 has 14 amino acids. The DNA of the CDR3 is TGTGCCAGTAGTTCTATAGACAGGGTTCACGGCTACACCTTC. The encoded protein is CASSSIDRVHGYTF.

This chain connects TRBV7-9 to TRBJ1-1; the D is unclear. The length of the CDR3 is 14 residues. Germline-derived CDR1 and CDR2 are SEHNR and FQNEAQ (reference sequence). With 0 bases removed from V and 2 bases from J, the gap between germline ends came to 7 bases. Here the CDR3 reads CASSLASVNTEAFF. CDR3 sequence (DNA): TGTGCCAGCAGCTTAGCCTCAGTAAACACTGAAGCTTTCTTT.

J is TRBJ2-1 and V is TRBV15; D is perhaps TRBD2 (5 bases). From germline, CDR1 is LNHNV and CDR2 YYDKDF (reference sequence). The CDR3 loop spans 16 amino acids. V was cut by 2 bases and J by 8 bases, with 19 bases left in between. The CDR3 nucleotides are TGTGCCACCAGCAGATCCGGGGAAGCCGTTGACGATGAGCAGTTCTTC. Protein: CATSRSGEAVDDEQFF.

The V call is TRBV28, the J call TRBJ1-2; 8 nucleotides line up with TRBD1. V gave up 4 bases and J gave up 2 bases; unmatched junction bases: 0. In germline, CDR1 is MDHEN, CDR2 SYDVKM. The length of the CDR3 is 13 residues. CDR3 DNA sequence: TGTGCCAGCAGTTCAGGGGGCAACTATGGCTACACCTTC. As protein: CASSSGGNYGYTF.

V usage is TRBV4-1 and J usage is TRBJ2-7, with 7 bases aligning to TRBD1. Germline V lookup: CDR1 MGHRA, CDR2 YSYEKL. The CDR3 has 17 amino acids. Trimming at V came to 3 bases and at J to 5 bases, leaving 16 bases not matched to a gene. The CDR3 loop reads CASSQTVIQGDDDEQYF. The CDR3 nucleotides read TGCGCCAGCAGCCAGACCGTGATCCAGGGGGATGACGACGAGCAGTACTTC.

The chain joins TRBV24-1 to TRBJ2-2, with 10 nucleotides matching TRBD2. V lost 4 bases, J lost 2 bases, and 9 bases stayed unmatched. Germline assignment: CDR1 KGHDR and CDR2 SFDVKD. The CDR3 consists of 18 residues. Here the CDR3 reads CATSEVASGSVNTGELFF. For the CDR3, the DNA is TGTGCCACCAGTGAGGTTGCTAGCGGGAGTGTCAACACCGGGGAGCTGTTTTTT.